These 28 T cell receptor beta chains originate from one sample sequenced in a study of radiation and T cells in renal cell carcinoma. This table comes from immunoSEQ multiplex PCR, and its TCRdb copy is limited to in-frame clones, with some not included. Of tens of thousands of clones in the sample, around 78% were seen once. Regarding time point: blood 2 weeks post-SBRT. Treatment described: 15 Gy SBRT to primary tumor, nephrectomy 4 weeks later. The sample in question was blood, obtained from a patient whose treatment included radiotherapy and nephrectomy. These receptors all come from a man aged 55-75 years with renal cell carcinoma.

V usage is TRBV25-1 and J usage is TRBJ2-1; perhaps TRBD2 as D (5 bases). The V end was cut by 9 bases, the J end by 7 bases, with 31 bases between. The CDR3 totals 18 residues. The germline CDR1 and CDR2 sequences are MGHDK and SYGVNS. The DNA of the CDR3 is TGTGCCAGACTCGCTGTTTCACAGAGGGCAGGACGACCAAATGAGCAGTTCTTC. Protein sequence: CARLAVSQRAGRPNEQFF. The full variable domain, completed using reference TRBV25-1 and TRBJ2-1, is EADIYQTPRYLVIGTGKKITLECSQTMGHDKMYWYQQDPGMELHLIHYSYGVNSTEKGDLSSESTVSRIRTEHFPLTLESARPSHTSQYLCARLAVSQRAGRPNEQFFGPGTRLTVL.

Only one count was recorded for this clone. The chain employs TRBV4-1 and TRBJ2-1, with 8 bases matching TRBD2. The CDR3 loop spans 15 amino acids. From germline, CDR1 is MGHRA and CDR2 YSYEKL. J was trimmed by 9 bases and V by 3 bases; bases with no gene match: 10. DNA for the CDR3: TGCGCCAGCAGCCACGTCCCGGGAGGGGAGGGTGAGCAGTTCTTC. Amino acids: CASSHVPGGEGEQFF.

The chain uses TRBV19 and TRBJ1-1; 7 bases match TRBD1. The germline V gene has CDR1 LNHDA and CDR2 SQIVND (reference sequence). The CDR3 is made up of 14 amino acids. J gave up 3 bases and V 7 bases, and 8 bases lay outside the gene matches. The CDR3 DNA reads as TGTGCCAGTACCGAGACAGGGCTCTACACTGAAGCTTTCTTT. Its translation is CASTETGLYTEAFF.

The V call is TRBV5-1, the J call TRBJ2-5, with TRBD2 identical over 8 bases. V shed 4 bases and J 4 bases; nucleotides not matched to a gene: 6. This CDR3 is built from 14 residues. Germline loops: CDR1 SGHRS, CDR2 YFSETQ. CDR3 region: CASSEGGTRETQYF. The CDR3 coding sequence is TGCGCCAGCAGCGAAGGAGGGACTAGAGAGACCCAGTACTTC.

The chain recombines TRBV11-3 with TRBJ2-5, with 8 positions matching TRBD1. CDR3 size: 15 residues. Germline CDR1 reads SGHNT; CDR2 reads YENEEA. After removal of 5 bases from V and 5 bases from J, the junction contained 10 bases not matched to a gene. In nucleotides, the CDR3 is TGTGCCAGCAGCCCCCGGACAGGGTGGGTGGAGACCCAGTACTTC. It translates to CASSPRTGWVETQYF.

This rearrangement joins TRBV5-1 to TRBJ1-1; TRBD1 aligns across 10 bases. The CDR3 contains 15 residues. Germline CDR1 SGHRS, CDR2 YFSETQ. With V trimmed by 4 bases and J by 3 bases, 6 bases remained unmatched. In DNA form, the CDR3 reads TGCGCCAGCAGCCGACAGGGGGCGTGGGACACTGAAGCTTTCTTT. Translated: CASSRQGAWDTEAFF.

The chain carries TRBV13 and TRBJ2-7; tentative D call: TRBD2 (5 bases). CDR3 length: 11 amino acids. Trimming took off 5 bases at V and 7 bases at J, with 9 bases between the two ends. In germline, CDR1 is PRHDT, CDR2 FYEKMQ (reference sequence). CDR3 residues: CASSRTGEQYF. In nucleotides, the CDR3 is TGTGCCAGCAGCCGCACGGGGGAGCAGTACTTC. The whole variable domain, filled in from reference TRBV13 and TRBJ2-7, reads AAGVIQSPRHLIKEKRETATLKCYPIPRHDTVYWYQQGPGQDPQFLISFYEKMQSDKGSIPDRFSAQQFSDYHSELNMSSLELGDSALYFCASSRTGEQYFGPGTRLTVT.

As DNA, the CDR3 is TGTGCCAGCAGCTTTTTACCCGCCCCGGACAGTTTCGATACGCAGTATTTT. Its translation: CASSFLPAPDSFDTQYF. The chain combines TRBV7-9 with TRBJ2-3; weak D call: TRBD1 (6 bases). Germline CDR1 and CDR2: SEHNR and FQNEAQ (reference sequence). Between the trimmed V and J ends, which lost 3 bases and 6 bases, there was a span of 22 bases. CDR3 size: 17 residues.

V gene TRBV11-3 combines with J gene TRBJ2-2, with D unclear. V lost 3 bases and J lost 7, with 15 bases in between. Per germline, CDR1 SGHNT and CDR2 YENEEA. The CDR3 is 15 amino acids. CDR3 nucleotide sequence: TGTGCCAGCAGCTTGCCGCCTCCGAAAAGCGGGGAGCTGTTTTTT. Translating it yields CASSLPPPKSGELFF.

This chain uses TRBV4-3 with TRBJ2-7; 7 bases map to TRBD1. After removal of 0 bases from V and 0 bases from J, the junction contained 5 bases not matched to a gene. CDR1 and CDR2 (germline): LGHNA, YSLEER. The CDR3 has 16 residues. The CDR3 bases are TGCGCCAGCAGCCAAGATTCCGGACAGGCCTCCTACGAGCAGTACTTC. Amino acid sequence: CASSQDSGQASYEQYF.

The chain employs TRBV15 and TRBJ2-1, with 7 bases lining up with TRBD1. V lost 5 bases, J lost 8 bases, and 12 bases stayed unmatched. The CDR3 is 15 residues long. Germline loops: CDR1 LNHNV, CDR2 YYDKDF (reference sequence). Written as DNA, the CDR3 is TGTGCCACCAGCCAGTACAGGGGTATATTGGATGAGCAGTTCTTC. It encodes CATSQYRGILDEQFF. The full variable domain, completed using reference TRBV15 and TRBJ2-1, is DAMVIQNPRYQVTQFGKPVTLSCSQTLNHNVMYWYQQKSSQAPKLLFHYYDKDFNNEADTPDNFQSRRPNTSFCFLDIRSPGLGDTAMYLCATSQYRGILDEQFFGPGTRLTVL.

This clone came up many times. The chain employs TRBV25-1 and TRBJ1-2; 9 nucleotides match TRBD1. In germline, CDR1 is MGHDK, CDR2 SYGVNS. This CDR3 region has 15 residues. The V gene end was trimmed by 4 bases and the J gene end by 5 bases; junction bases not matched to a gene: 8. The CDR3 region has the DNA TGTGCCAGCAGTGGACGGACAGGGGTTAAGTATGGCTACACCTTC. This encodes CASSGRTGVKYGYTF.

With regard to this clone: At one end the junction does not follow the germline gene, possibly because of a read error. Here the CDR3 DNA reads TGTGCCAGCAGTTTGTCGCGACGACCGAACGCTGAAGCTTTCTTT. This translates into CASSLSRRPNAEAFF. This chain uses TRBV27 with TRBJ1-1; D ambiguous. Per germline, CDR1 MNHEY and CDR2 SMNVEV (reference sequence). The CDR3 is 15 residues long.

This chain uses TRBV4-3 with TRBJ2-3; possible D gene TRBD2, 6 bases. V was shortened by 4 bases and J by 2 bases, with 13 bases between the two germline ends. From germline, CDR1 is LGHNA and CDR2 YSLEER. The CDR3 loop spans 15 amino acids. CDR3 region: CASSRTLAHTDTQYF. In nucleotides, the CDR3 is TGCGCCAGCAGCCGGACTCTAGCGCACACAGATACGCAGTATTTT.

This clone has more than one count but fewer than ten. The same CDR3 can be traced to other DNA sequences in this sample. The rearrangement uses TRBV18 and TRBJ2-7; D possibly corresponds to TRBD1 (6 bases). Germline V gene lookup returns CDR1 KGHSH and CDR2 LQKENI. The CDR3 loop spans 14 amino acids. The V gene lost 1 base and the J gene lost 2 bases, with 9 bases spanning the gap. The CDR3 sequence: CASSPRQGTYEQYV. The CDR3 nucleotides are TGTGCCAGCTCACCACGCCAGGGGACCTACGAGCAGTACGTC.

The CDR3 nucleotides read TGTGCAAGTCGCCCTGTGAACCACTACGAGCAGTACGTC. Its protein product is CASRPVNHYEQYV. The chain links TRBV12-2 to TRBJ2-7; the table's D call of TRBD2 was not tested on the DNA. TRBV12-2 is recorded as a pseudogene. This CDR3 region has 13 residues.

CDR3 DNA: TGTGCCAGCAGCTCATTAGCGGGAGAAGCCTACAATGAGCAGTTCTTC. Translating it yields CASSSLAGEAYNEQFF. The V and J genes are TRBV5-4 and TRBJ2-1; TRBD2 matches 9 bases. The J segment lost 2 bases and the V segment lost 3 bases, leaving 6 bases of the junction unmatched. Germline CDR1 and CDR2: SGHNT and YYREEE (reference sequence). There are 16 residues in the CDR3.

The V call is TRBV9, the J call TRBJ2-1; D remains unclear. Trimming removed 0 bases from V and 3 bases from J, with 10 bases in between. The CDR3 has 15 residues. Germline values: CDR1 SGDLS, CDR2 YYNGEE. The CDR3 nucleotides are TGTGCCAGCAGCGTAGCTGAACATGGCTACAATGAGCAGTTCTTC. Translation gives CASSVAEHGYNEQFF.

This clone was observed a single time. The chain uses TRBV15 and TRBJ2-5, with TRBD2 matching over 7 bases. The V gene's germline CDR1 is LNHNV and CDR2 YYDKDF (reference sequence). V gave up 7 bases and J gave up 5 bases; unmatched junction bases: 7. The CDR3 totals 13 residues. The CDR3 sequence: CATTTRGVETQYF. As DNA, the CDR3 is TGTGCCACCACCACCCGGGGGGTTGAGACCCAGTACTTC.

The rearrangement uses TRBV4-2 and TRBJ1-2; no clear D gene. Trimming removed 0 bases from V and 4 bases from J, with 15 bases in between. The germline V gene has CDR1 LGHNA and CDR2 YNFKEQ. The CDR3 has 16 amino acids. The CDR3 DNA reads as TGTGCCAGCAGCCAAGATCAAACCGGGCTGGGCTATGGCTACACCTTC. The encoded protein is CASSQDQTGLGYGYTF.

This clone was recorded only once. The chain employs TRBV2 and TRBJ2-3; no reliable D call. CDR1 SNHLY and CDR2 FYNNEI come from the germline V gene. The CDR3 has 13 amino acids. The germline V and J ends were trimmed by 5 bases and 4 bases, with 10 bases remaining between them. The CDR3 reads CASSPQVADTQYF. CDR3 DNA: TGTGCCAGCAGTCCCCAGGTGGCAGATACGCAGTATTTT.

V gene TRBV6-6 combines with J gene TRBJ1-4, with TRBD1 identical over 7 bases. Germline lookup yields CDR1 MNHNY and CDR2 SVGAGI (reference sequence). The length of the CDR3 is 14 residues. Trimming took 6 bases from V and 6 from J; bases not matched to a gene: 7. Here the CDR3 DNA reads TGTGCCAGCAGCCTCACAGGGGTCTATGAAAAACTGTTTTTT. Translated, it gives CASSLTGVYEKLFF.

This clone was seen once. This rearrangement joins TRBV27 to TRBJ1-2; D remains ambiguous. V dropped 0 bases and J dropped 4 bases, with 6 bases sitting between them. From germline, CDR1 is MNHEY and CDR2 SMNVEV (reference sequence). The CDR3 is 13 amino acids. The CDR3 nucleotides read TGTGCCAGCAGTTTATCACACTTCTATGGCTACACCTTC. Translating it yields CASSLSHFYGYTF.

This clone was detected only a few times. V gene TRBV19 combines with J gene TRBJ1-2, with D uncertain. Germline values: CDR1 LNHDA, CDR2 SQIVND (reference sequence). V was clipped by 10 bases and J by 7 bases, with 19 bases between them. The CDR3 contains 13 residues. CDR3 DNA sequence: TGTGCCACCGGACGCTCATCCCCTCTTGGCTACACCTTC. This encodes CATGRSSPLGYTF. The full variable domain, in which reference TRBV19 and TRBJ1-2 provide the parts outside the CDR3, is DGGITQSPKYLFRKEGQNVTLSCEQNLNHDAMYWYRQDPGQGLRLIYYSQIVNDFQKGDIAEGYSVSREKKESFPLTVTSAQKNPTAFYLCATGRSSPLGYTFGSGTRLTVV.

This chain links TRBV2 with TRBJ2-4; TRBD2 matches at 8 bases. CDR3 length equals 17 residues. Germline trimming cut 0 bases from V and 0 bases from J; bases unmatched to any gene: 4. The germline V gene encodes CDR1 SNHLY and CDR2 FYNNEI. For the CDR3, the DNA is TGTGCCAGCAGTGAAGCTAGCGGGGTACTAGCCAAAAACATTCAGTACTTC. It yields the protein CASSEASGVLAKNIQYF.

The V gene is TRBV14, the J gene TRBJ2-1, with a tentative D call TRBD1 (6 bases). In germline, CDR1 is SGHDN, CDR2 FVKESK. The CDR3 length is 13 residues. V gave up 0 bases and J gave up 10 bases, with 10 bases separating them. CDR3 bases: TGTGCCAGCAGCCAAGATCTCAGGGGCGAGCAGTTCTTC. This encodes CASSQDLRGEQFF.

This clone has a handful of counts. V and J are TRBV11-3 and TRBJ2-5; maybe TRBD2 (5 bases). The CDR3 runs 13 residues. V lost 6 bases to trimming and J lost 4 bases, with 12 bases between them. Per germline, CDR1 SGHNT and CDR2 YENEEA. CDR3 amino acids: CASSPEGTETQYF. DNA of the CDR3: TGTGCCAGCAGTCCCGAGGGTACAGAGACCCAGTACTTC.

V and J are TRBV5-1 and TRBJ2-4; D might be TRBD2 (6 bases). Trimming took off 0 bases at V and 0 bases at J, with 7 bases between the two ends. Germline loops: CDR1 SGHRS, CDR2 YFSETQ. The CDR3 length is 15 residues. The CDR3 region has the DNA TGCGCCAGCAGCTTGGTGGAGGGAGCCAAAAACATTCAGTACTTC. This sequence encodes CASSLVEGAKNIQYF.